What follows are 5 T cell receptor beta chains derived from one specimen sequenced in a study of T-cell memory formation after mild COVID-19. A single record per CDR3 protein comes from TCRdb applying MiXCR to the 5' RACE reads. The profile shows about 400,000 distinct CDR3 sequences, 13% to 15% of them singletons. Sequencing used PBMCs or a T cell subset sorted from them (not recorded which). Receptor source: a man younger than 35 who had mild COVID-19 (a few samples of this study predate the infection). Cell type and time point are not known.

This clonotype came up many times. This chain joins TRBV28 and TRBJ1-1, with TRBD1 identical over 9 bases. Germline loops: CDR1 MDHEN, CDR2 SYDVKM. The trim removed 5 bases at V and 12 bases at J, leaving 7 bases unmatched. This CDR3 contains 12 residues. Here the CDR3 reads CASSGPGTGSFF. The CDR3 nucleotides read TGTGCCAGCAGTGGACCCGGGACAGGGTCTTTCTTT.

The chain has TRBV3-1 and TRBJ2-5; D is tentatively TRBD1 or TRBD2 (5 bases each). Trimming shortened V by 3 bases and J by 5 bases, and 10 bases separated the two germline ends. The CDR3 sequence is 13 residues long. Looked up from germline, CDR1 is LGHDT and CDR2 is YNNKEL (reference sequence). The CDR3 sequence: CASSQGEGETQYF. In DNA, the CDR3 is TGTGCCAGCAGCCAGGGAGAGGGGGAGACCCAGTACTTC.

This clonotype turned up a few times. The chain uses TRBV4-2 and TRBJ2-2; 7 bases fit TRBD2. The V gene's germline CDR1 is LGHNA and CDR2 YNFKEQ. The CDR3 is 16 amino acids. The junction had 9 bases not matched to a gene; V was cut back by 4 bases and J by 4 bases. The CDR3 DNA reads TGTGCCAGCAGCCCCGACCGCTGGGGGGGCACCGGGGAGCTGTTTTTT. Amino acid sequence: CASSPDRWGGTGELFF.

V and J are TRBV5-6 and TRBJ1-1; TRBD1 aligns across 9 bases. CDR3 size: 16 residues. The ends lost 3 bases at V and 3 bases at J; junction bases unmatched: 9. Germline CDR1 is SGHDT and CDR2 is YYEEEE. CDR3 DNA sequence: TGTGCCAGCAGCTCCGGGACAGGGAAGTGGTACACTGAAGCTTTCTTT. Amino acid sequence: CASSSGTGKWYTEAFF.

This clonotype was seen only a few times. The gene calls are TRBV9 and TRBJ2-3; D is unresolved. Germline-derived CDR1 and CDR2 are SGDLS and YYNGEE. The CDR3 is 18 amino acids. Trimming pared 3 bases from V and 0 bases from J, leaving 20 bases between. The CDR3 spells CASSATHRLPPSTDTQYF. The CDR3 nucleotides are TGTGCCAGCAGCGCCACGCATCGCTTACCCCCTAGCACAGATACGCAGTATTTT.